This T cell receptor (beta chain) is from a study of blood T cell repertoires in COVID-19 (dated by TCRdb to about 2020). Regarding the study in general: Samples covering the acute and convalescent phases of COVID-19 were provided by collaborators in the United States, Italy and Spain. The material from the prospective study consisted of cDNA or gDNA derived from T cells, B-cell-depleted T cells, or PBMCs. The dataset comprised deeply sampled blood TCRbeta repertoires from subjects exposed to, actively infected with, or recovered from COVID-19. The repertoires were made available in a free public database intended to serve as a resource for research on the immune response to SARS-CoV-2. The samples were drawn from two sources: the first 160 participants of the ongoing ImmuneRACE study, and 1,000 to 1,500 subjects contributed by 6 global collaborators. The sample metadata nearly always contained a de-identified subject ID, COVID-19 status, age in years and sex. Where available, HLA class I and class II types were taken from metadata supplied by the sample provider and were not determined by assay-based typing. Study-wide findings and limitations: How much clinical and demographic metadata was included differed by source and by participant, and the metadata was provided uncurated.

The germline V gene specifies MNHEY as CDR1 and SVGAGI as CDR2. Measured from the cysteine to the phenylalanine, the CDR3 is 14 residues long. Only the CDR3 portion is preserved as DNA: 42 bases, with reading frame beginning at the first base. V was cut back by 5 bases and J by 0 bases, leaving a gap of 10 bases between them. This clone was seen only a few times. What this receptor recognizes is not known. Within one base of it there is no much larger clone, and no base qualities were kept. TCRbeta CDR3 regions were amplified from genomic DNA using the immunoSEQ Assay, a bias-controlled multiplex PCR. The paper's data handling went like this. Within the assay, amplification of reference gene primers was used to estimate how many nucleated cells each sample contained. To quantify the absolute abundance of each unique TCRbeta CDR3 rearrangement, sequence reads were collapsed and filtered. For each sample, productive Simpson clonality was calculated as the square root of Simpson's diversity index over productive rearrangements. The clones in this table, taken by TCRdb from immuneACCESS, are in-frame only. Not every clone is retained; where verified, under half of the shortfall comes from an unresolved V gene, and the cause of the rest is unknown. V and J calls and clone size are those listed in that table; D and trimming were worked out from the DNA. The sample data list 120,000 to 150,000 clones, and 85% to 90% of these were observed just once. Clones ranked in the top ten supply approximately 10% of the sample.

Each collaborating institution followed its own protocols to collect whole blood in K2EDTA tubes. For TCRbeta analysis, collaborators shipped samples in one of three forms: frozen whole blood, isolated PBMCs, or DNA extracted from either of those sample types. The sequencing sample was made of peripheral blood. The rearranged chain carries TRBV6-5 and TRBJ1-1; the D gene is not confidently resolved. This sequence was found in a woman older than 75 with acute or convalescent COVID-19. The encoded CDR3 is CASSNSGMNTEAFF. DNA sequence: TGTGCCAGCAGTAACAGCGGAATGAACACTGAAGCTTTCTTT.